This record looks at one T cell receptor beta chain sequence and its context. The junction had 7 bases not matched to a gene; V was cut back by 5 bases and J by 3 bases. This CDR3 region has 14 residues. Germline V gene data show CDR1 as SGHTA and CDR2 as FQGNSA. Source study methods: Nucleated cell number was recorded as an estimate derived from reference gene primer amplification. Repertoires were generated with immunoSEQ multiplex PCR, while TCRdb's copy carries only in-frame clones and drops some. V and J calls plus clone size are reproduced from that table; the DNA served to infer D and trimming. The sample consists of 150,000 or so clones, under 95% of them appearing once. The data derive from a study of blood T cell repertoires in COVID-19. Study background: The cDNA or gDNA used as material had been derived from T cells, B-cell-depleted T cells, or PBMCs.

This chain connects TRBV7-2 to TRBJ2-7, with 7 bases fitting TRBD2. The clonotype comes from a man aged 45 to 65 with acute or convalescent COVID-19. The sample comprised peripheral blood. CDR3 in amino acids: CASSDSAGDYEQYF. CDR3 nucleotide sequence: TGTGCCAGCAGCGACTCGGCGGGGGACTACGAGCAGTACTTC.